This T cell receptor (beta chain) was sequenced in a study of blood T cell repertoires in COVID-19. Germline V lookup: CDR1 SGHRS, CDR2 YFSETQ. Between the trimmed V and J ends, which lost 2 bases and 2 bases, there was a span of 16 bases. This CDR3 spans 16 amino acids. The table came from immunoSEQ multiplex PCR; TCRdb's copy has only in-frame clones and leaves some out. The sample carries roughly 190,000 clones, around 83% recorded once. This sequence originates from a man in his forties or fifties with active or convalescent COVID-19. V gene TRBV5-1 combines with J gene TRBJ1-1; TRBD1 might be the D (6 bases). Sequenced sample: peripheral blood. CDR3 DNA sequence: TGCGCCAGCAGCTTTCGGAGCAGGGGCCTTAACACTGAAGCTTTCTTT. Translated, it gives CASSFRSRGLNTEAFF. The entire variable domain, with the rest obtained from reference TRBV5-1 and TRBJ1-1, is as follows: KAGVTQTPRYLIKTRGQQVTLSCSPISGHRSVSWYQQTPGQGLQFLFEYFSETQRNKGNFPGRFSGRQFSNSRSEMNVSTLELGDSALYLCASSFRSRGLNTEAFFGQGTRLTVV.